One and the same sample provided the 26 T cell receptor beta chains below, sequenced in a study of T cells in Graves' hyperthyroidism and ophthalmopathy. The TCR beta CDR3 regions underwent amplification using RNA transcripts as the source. The HTBI primer set drove a first-round RT-PCR of the TCR CDR3. TCRdb re-called the multiplex PCR reads with MiXCR, one entry per CDR3 protein. The sample carries hundreds of thousands of distinct CDR3 sequences, 11% to 15% recorded once. Material: blood. The receptor source for this set is a woman in her late teens or twenties with Graves' hyperthyroidism.

This clonotype was counted many times. V usage is TRBV3-1 and J usage is TRBJ1-1; TRBD1 is a possible D gene (5 bases). Germline-derived CDR1 and CDR2 are LGHDT and YNNKEL (reference sequence). Trimming shortened V by 0 bases and J by 3 bases, and 14 bases separated the two germline ends. CDR3 size: 16 residues. The CDR3 bases are TGTGCCAGCAGCCAAGATCCTTGGGGGGTTGACACTGAAGCTTTCTTT. This encodes CASSQDPWGVDTEAFF. Full variable domain (rest looked up from reference TRBV3-1 and TRBJ1-1): DTAVSQTPKYLVTQMGNDKSIKCEQNLGHDTMYWYKQDSKKFLKIMFSYNNKELIINETVPNRFSPKSPDKAHLNLHINSLELGDSAVYFCASSQDPWGVDTEAFFGQGTRLTVV.

Ten or more counts support this clonotype. The CDR3 nucleotides read TGTGCCAGCAGCCAAGATCTGGTCAGACCGAACACTGAAGCTTTCTTT. Protein sequence: CASSQDLVRPNTEAFF. The chain combines TRBV3-1 with TRBJ1-1; D is ambiguous. Trimming left V 0 bases short and J 1 base short, with 12 bases between. The CDR3 sequence is 16 residues long. Looked up from germline, CDR1 is LGHDT and CDR2 is YNNKEL (reference sequence).

This clonotype was found many times. The chain has TRBV6-1 and TRBJ1-2; D unclear. Germline-derived CDR1 and CDR2 are MNHNS and SASEGT. Trimming took 4 bases from V and 3 from J, leaving 9 bases between them. This CDR3 comprises 13 residues. CDR3 in amino acids: CASSGGPDYGYTF. The CDR3 nucleotides are TGTGCCAGCAGTGGAGGACCCGACTATGGCTACACCTTC.

Many counts were recorded for this clonotype. The chain employs TRBV24-1 and TRBJ2-7; D is possibly TRBD1 (6 bases). Germline values: CDR1 KGHDR, CDR2 SFDVKD. The CDR3 consists of 14 residues. Trimming left V 4 bases short and J 3 bases short, with 12 bases between. The chain's CDR3 is CATSDLSTGYEQYF. CDR3 in DNA: TGTGCCACCAGTGACCTTTCGACAGGCTACGAGCAGTACTTC.

This clonotype was recorded at least ten times. This chain uses TRBV24-1 with TRBJ2-3; 11 nucleotides line up with TRBD2. Losses at the gene ends were 2 bases for V and 4 bases for J; bases not matched to a gene: 7. This CDR3 region has 17 residues. Germline V gives CDR1 KGHDR, CDR2 SFDVKD. In DNA form, the CDR3 reads TGTGCCACCAGTGATTCTATTACTAGCGGGAGAGCAGATACGCAGTATTTT. Amino acid sequence: CATSDSITSGRADTQYF.

This clonotype has ten or more counts. The V call is TRBV11-2, the J call TRBJ2-7; TRBD2 might be the D (6 bases). Germline V gene sequence: CDR1 SGHAT, CDR2 FQNNGV. CDR3 length: 14 amino acids. V lost 4 bases, J lost 5 bases, and 15 bases lay in between. Here the CDR3 reads CASSSTGRINEQYF. The CDR3 region has the DNA TGTGCCAGCAGCTCAACTGGGAGGATCAACGAGCAGTACTTC.

This clonotype has just a few counts. This sequence joins TRBV6-4 and TRBJ2-1; 13 bases agree with TRBD2. CDR1 MRHNA and CDR2 SNTAGT come from the germline V gene. The CDR3 runs to 15 residues. The ends lost 7 bases at V and 5 bases at J; junction bases unmatched: 5. DNA for the CDR3: TGTGCCAGCAAACGACTAGCGGGAGGAGACAATGAGCAGTTCTTC. Translating it yields CASKRLAGGDNEQFF.

This clonotype was counted only a few times. The genes are TRBV9 and TRBJ2-7, with a weak D call TRBD2 (6 bases). There are 14 residues in the CDR3. V was clipped by 2 bases and J by 0 bases, with 9 bases between them. Per germline, CDR1 SGDLS and CDR2 YYNGEE. The CDR3 DNA follows: TGTGCCAGCAGCGTTGGGGACTTCTCCTACGAGCAGTACTTC. It specifies CASSVGDFSYEQYF. The full variable domain, in which reference TRBV9 and TRBJ2-7 provide the parts outside the CDR3, is DSGVTQTPKHLITATGQRVTLRCSPRSGDLSVYWYQQSLDQGLQFLIQYYNGEERAKGNILERFSAQQFPDLHSELNLSSLELGDSALYFCASSVGDFSYEQYFGPGTRLTVT.

There are many counts of this clonotype. The J gene is TRBJ1-1, the V gene TRBV12-3 or TRBV12-4, with 8 positions matching TRBD1. V shed 4 bases, J shed 1 base, and the junction held 2 bases outside the gene matches. The CDR3 consists of 14 residues. In nucleotides, the CDR3 is TGTGCCAGCAGTTGGACAGGGACGAACACTGAAGCTTTCTTT. It specifies CASSWTGTNTEAFF.

This clonotype was seen more than once but under ten times. This rearrangement joins TRBV20-1 to TRBJ2-7, with 12 bases matching TRBD2. CDR3 length: 18 amino acids. The ends lost 1 base at V and 6 bases at J; junction bases unmatched: 16. The germline CDR1 and CDR2 sequences are DFQATT and SNEGSKA (reference sequence). CDR3 nucleotides: TGCAGTGCTAGAGCTCCACGACGACTAGCGGGAGATTTTGGCGAGCAGTACTTC. Translating gives CSARAPRRLAGDFGEQYF.

In this sample, this clonotype turned up many times. The chain links TRBV11-2 to TRBJ2-7, with a weak D call TRBD2 (5 bases). This CDR3 is 12 amino acids long. Germline assignment: CDR1 SGHAT and CDR2 FQNNGV. V lost 7 bases, J lost 2 bases, and 9 bases lay in between. CDR3 residues: CASTRGAYEQYF. In DNA, the CDR3 is TGTGCCAGCACCCGGGGTGCCTACGAGCAGTACTTC.

V usage is TRBV19 and J usage is TRBJ2-1; TRBD2 is a possible D gene (6 bases). There are 13 residues in the CDR3. V lost 10 bases and J lost 8, with 18 bases in between. CDR1 and CDR2 (germline): LNHDA, SQIVND (reference sequence). CDR3 coding DNA: TGTGCCACTAAACGGCGGGGCCGGGATGAGCAGTTCTTC. The encoded protein is CATKRRGRDEQFF.

This clonotype was seen many times. The chain couples TRBV10-3 to TRBJ1-5, with no clear D. The V and J ends lost 2 bases and 2 bases respectively, with 7 bases between them. Germline values: CDR1 ENHRY, CDR2 SYGVKD. The CDR3 extends over 14 amino acids. This chain's CDR3 is CAISEDGRNQPQHF. The DNA for the CDR3 is TGTGCCATCAGTGAGGATGGGCGCAATCAGCCCCAGCATTTT.

This clonotype was recorded at least ten times. The V call is TRBV20-1, the J call TRBJ2-7, with a possible D match to TRBD2 (6 bases). The CDR3 runs 15 residues. Trimming pared 2 bases from V and 0 bases from J, leaving 14 bases between. Germline lookup yields CDR1 DFQATT and CDR2 SNEGSKA (reference sequence). In DNA form, the CDR3 reads TGCAGTGCTAGAACTCTAGCGCAGAGCTCCTACGAGCAGTACTTC. This gives the protein CSARTLAQSSYEQYF.

In its sample, this clonotype was seen many times. The chain links TRBV5-1 to TRBJ2-1; no clear D gene. The CDR3 runs 18 residues. Looked up from germline, CDR1 is SGHRS and CDR2 is YFSETQ. V was shortened by 0 bases and J by 0 bases, with 16 bases between the two germline ends. CDR3 nucleotide sequence: TGCGCCAGCAGCTTGGCCTACGTCGGCTTCCCCTCCTACAATGAGCAGTTCTTC. This encodes CASSLAYVGFPSYNEQFF.

In this sample, this clonotype turned up many times. This chain joins TRBV2 and TRBJ2-7; 8 positions agree with TRBD2. Trimming took 6 bases from V and 6 from J; bases not matched to a gene: 13. Germline loops: CDR1 SNHLY, CDR2 FYNNEI. The length of the CDR3 is 15 residues. The CDR3 DNA is TGTGCCAGCAGAGCCGGACTAGCTCCTTCCGGCGAGCAGTACTTC. Translating gives CASRAGLAPSGEQYF.

This clonotype was recorded a few times. The chain links TRBV20-1 to TRBJ2-2, with D unresolved. V lost 5 bases and J 1 base, leaving 11 bases between the germline ends. This CDR3 has 14 residues. Per germline, CDR1 DFQATT and CDR2 SNEGSKA (reference sequence). CDR3 residues: CSAVRFRNTGELFF. Written as DNA, the CDR3 is TGCAGTGCTGTCAGGTTTCGGAACACCGGGGAGCTGTTTTTT.

The rearrangement uses TRBV4-1 and TRBJ2-1; D gene uncertain. V gave up 3 bases and J gave up 5 bases, with 8 bases separating them. The length of the CDR3 is 13 residues. Germline V gene sequence: CDR1 MGHRA, CDR2 YSYEKL. CDR3 nucleotides: TGCGCCAGCAGCCAGCCGCAGAACAATGAGCAGTTCTTC. This encodes CASSQPQNNEQFF.

This clonotype was found a few times. The gene calls are TRBV28 and TRBJ1-4; maybe TRBD1 (5 bases). In germline, CDR1 is MDHEN, CDR2 SYDVKM. Trimming cost V 6 bases and J 5 bases, with 19 bases left between them. The CDR3 is made up of 16 amino acids. The CDR3 protein is CASSEKSGLTNEKLFF. CDR3 coding DNA: TGTGCCAGCAGCGAAAAATCGGGACTGACGAATGAAAAACTGTTTTTT. Full variable domain (outside the CDR3, taken from reference TRBV28 and TRBJ1-4): DVKVTQSSRYLVKRTGEKVFLECVQDMDHENMFWYRQDPGLGLRLIYFSYDVKMKEKGDIPEGYSVSREKKERFSLILESASTNQTSMYLCASSEKSGLTNEKLFFGSGTQLSVL.

This clonotype was seen repeatedly, ten times or more. The chain couples TRBV5-1 to TRBJ2-3, with D hard to call. Germline V gene data show CDR1 as SGHRS and CDR2 as YFSETQ. V lost 0 bases and J 2 bases, leaving 13 bases between the germline ends. This CDR3 region has 16 residues. Written as DNA, the CDR3 is TGCGCCAGCAGCTTGGGTGCCCGAGCTACCACAGATACGCAGTATTTT. Protein: CASSLGARATTDTQYF.

This clonotype was counted at least ten times. J is TRBJ1-1 and V is TRBV11-1; 10 nucleotides align to TRBD1. The CDR3 runs to 16 residues. J gave up 1 base and V 4 bases, and 6 bases lay outside the gene matches. Germline V gene sequence: CDR1 SGHAT, CDR2 FQDESV (reference sequence). The CDR3 DNA reads TGTGCCAGCAGCTCCCGACAGGGGGCAAGGAACACTGAAGCTTTCTTT. Protein: CASSSRQGARNTEAFF.

This clonotype showed up many times. The rearrangement joins TRBV28 to TRBJ1-5; D is unresolved. This CDR3 region has 16 residues. Germline-derived CDR1 and CDR2 are MDHEN and SYDVKM. Trimming took 4 bases from V and 0 from J, leaving 13 bases between them. The CDR3 DNA reads as TGTGCCAGCAGTTCCTTGAGCTCTTATAGCAATCAGCCCCAGCATTTT. Amino acid sequence: CASSSLSSYSNQPQHF.

This chain links TRBV7-3 with TRBJ2-7; possible D gene TRBD2, 6 bases. The ends were cut back, 4 bases at V and 2 bases at J, with 21 bases in the middle. Looked up from germline, CDR1 is SGHTA and CDR2 is FQGTGA. The CDR3 runs 17 residues. The CDR3 DNA follows: TGTGCCAGCAGCTCCGAGTCAGACGGGGGAGATACCTACGAGCAGTACTTC. Translating gives CASSSESDGGDTYEQYF.

This clonotype occurred many times. The chain has TRBV7-9 and TRBJ1-4; TRBD1 aligns across 7 bases. Per germline, CDR1 SEHNR and CDR2 FQNEAQ (reference sequence). The CDR3 is made up of 14 amino acids. The V and J ends lost 8 bases and 7 bases, in that order; junction bases with no gene match: 10. The CDR3 spells CASVLTGVGEKLFF. The CDR3, as DNA: TGTGCCAGCGTACTAACAGGGGTCGGTGAAAAACTGTTTTTT.

This clonotype appeared a few times. This chain uses TRBV4-1 with TRBJ2-1; 7 nucleotides line up with TRBD2. Per the germline V gene, CDR1 is MGHRA and CDR2 is YSYEKL. CDR3 size: 18 residues. V gave up 3 bases and J gave up 7 bases; unmatched junction bases: 18. The CDR3 loop reads CASSQGWGIAGAGNEQFF. DNA of the CDR3: TGCGCCAGCAGCCAGGGGTGGGGAATCGCGGGAGCTGGAAATGAGCAGTTCTTC.

Turning to this clonotype: A much more abundant neighbour one base away suggests this may be a read error. The chain joins TRBV6-1 to TRBJ2-1; D remains ambiguous. CDR1 is MNHNS and CDR2 is SASEGT in the germline V gene. CDR3 length: 15 residues. Trimming removed 7 bases at V and 3 bases at J, with 16 bases between. The DNA for the CDR3 is TGTGCCAGCACACCCCTCTGGGCGGACTACAATGAGCAGTTCTTC. Residues: CASTPLWADYNEQFF.